The clone carrying this T cell receptor beta chain has only one observation. Its specificity is not known. This sample stems from a study of T cell responses to AZD1222 COVID-19 vaccine. Profiled with immunoSEQ multiplex PCR; TCRdb holds only in-frame clones, not every one. The sample holds some 150,000 clones; 85% to 95% are singletons and the top ten take approximately 4.9%. V trimming: 4 bases; J trimming: 5 bases; junction bases outside the gene matches: 2. CDR3 length: 13 residues. Germline values: CDR1 SGHRS, CDR2 YFSETQ. General study results and limits: Sampling captured repertoires only after the peak T cell response.

This specimen was peripheral blood, taken on day 0 of AZD1222 vaccination. The source of this sequence is an adult in good health. The J gene is TRBJ2-5, the V gene TRBV5-1; 10 bases align to TRBD1. In nucleotides, the CDR3 is TGCGCCAGCAGCCCGGGACAGGGGGAGACCCAGTACTTC. Encoded protein: CASSPGQGETQYF.